The sequence of this T cell receptor (beta chain) was determined in a study of blood T cell repertoires in COVID-19. Across the study: PBMCs, B-cell-depleted T cells, or T cells were the source of the cDNA or gDNA that made up the material.

TCRdb's table, derived via immunoSEQ multiplex PCR, lists solely in-frame clones and lacks some. The sample shows around 260,000 clones, 85% of them seen only once. The CDR3 extends over 16 amino acids. V was clipped by 3 bases and J by 0 bases; unmatched bases: 5. Per the germline V gene, CDR1 is MDHEN and CDR2 is SYDVKM. The chain carries TRBV28 and TRBJ2-5; 9 positions match TRBD2. The sample taken for sequencing was peripheral blood. The sequence was obtained from a human donor in a cohort sampled during active COVID-19. The CDR3 loop is CASSFNIAGDQETQYF. DNA of the CDR3: TGTGCCAGCAGTTTCAATATAGCGGGGGACCAAGAGACCCAGTACTTC.